This T cell receptor beta chain originates from a study of blood T cell repertoires in COVID-19. Profiled with immunoSEQ multiplex PCR; TCRdb holds only in-frame clones, not every one. The sample lists 150,000 or so clones, around 83% occurring once. Cohorts were assigned according to the clinical history that participants reported. Symptom resolution, clearance, or two negative PCRs marked the recovered donors of Cohort 3. Looked up from germline, CDR1 is SNHLY and CDR2 is FYNNEI. Trimming cost V 6 bases and J 6 bases; bases outside gene matches: 7. The CDR3 runs 13 residues. This clonotype was sampled from a man aged 50 to 60 who had recovered from COVID-19. The sample was PBMCs or T cells enriched from blood (not recorded which). This chain connects TRBV2 to TRBJ1-1; TRBD1 agrees at 7 bases. CDR3: CASRVGTASEAFF. CDR3 bases: TGTGCCAGCAGAGTAGGGACAGCCTCTGAAGCTTTCTTT. The whole variable domain, remainder taken from reference TRBV2 and TRBJ1-1, is EPEVTQTPSHQVTQMGQEVILRCVPISNHLYFYWYRQILGQKVEFLVSFYNNEISEKSEIFDDQFSVERPDGSNFTLKIRSTKLEDSAMYFCASRVGTASEAFFGQGTRLTVV.